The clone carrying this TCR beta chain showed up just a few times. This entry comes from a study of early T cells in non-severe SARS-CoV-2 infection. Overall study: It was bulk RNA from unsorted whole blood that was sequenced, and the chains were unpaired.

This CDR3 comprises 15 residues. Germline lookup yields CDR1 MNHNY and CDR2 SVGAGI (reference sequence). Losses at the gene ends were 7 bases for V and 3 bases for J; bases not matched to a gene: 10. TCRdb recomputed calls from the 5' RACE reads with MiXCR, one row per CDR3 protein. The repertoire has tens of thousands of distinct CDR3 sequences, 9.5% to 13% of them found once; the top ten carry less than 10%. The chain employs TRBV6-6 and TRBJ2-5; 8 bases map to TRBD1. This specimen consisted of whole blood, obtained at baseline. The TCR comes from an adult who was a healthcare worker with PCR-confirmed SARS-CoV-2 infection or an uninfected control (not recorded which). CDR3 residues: CASTKQGVGKETQYF. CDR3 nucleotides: TGTGCCAGCACCAAACAGGGGGTGGGTAAAGAGACCCAGTACTTC.